This TCR beta chain was recorded in a study of radiation and T cells in renal cell carcinoma. Study-wide background: Nephrectomy followed 15 Gy stereotactic body radiation by 4 weeks.

Regarding the study as a whole: No pretreatment tumor biopsies were available for baseline clonotypes. From baseline, blood top tumor clonotypes peaked at 2 weeks post-radiation.

Germline V gene sequence: CDR1 SNHLY, CDR2 FYNNEI. V shed 7 bases, J shed 10 bases, and the junction held 16 bases outside the gene matches. The CDR3 sequence is 15 residues long. The time point is: baseline pretreatment blood. Treatment: 15 Gy SBRT to primary tumor, nephrectomy 4 weeks later. Serial blood draws occurred at baseline and 2 and 4 weeks post-SBRT. In regard to this clone: Antigen: not known.

Here immunoSEQ multiplex PCR was the method, and the copy in TCRdb shows in-frame clones only, minus some. Here the sample spans more than 140,000 clones, approximately 82% being singletons. The sample consisted of blood, taken from a patient whose treatment included radiotherapy and nephrectomy. This chain uses TRBV2 with TRBJ2-1; TRBD1 agrees at 7 bases. This TCR was sampled from a woman aged 50 to 60 with renal cell carcinoma. CDR3 DNA: TGTGCCAGCACCGCCGGGACAGTTTACCCTGGGGAGCAGTTCTTC. Its translation is CASTAGTVYPGEQFF.